Each of the 27 T cell receptor beta chains below was sequenced from the same sample in a study of shared clonotypes between healthy human individuals. The naive CD8 population came from CD45RO-negative cells selected for CCR7, without terminally differentiated effector memory CD45RA+ cells. Some clones are missing from TCRdb's copy, which holds only in-frame ones; the method was immunoSEQ multiplex PCR. The table lists 2 million to 2.5 million clones, 85% to 95% of them singletons, with about 1.5% in the top ten. The sample consisted of naive CD8+ T cells from PBMCs. The receptor source for this set is a young man in good health. Some clones in this sample may be carry-over from other donors' samples.

Note on this clone: Other DNA sequences from this sample encode an identical CDR3 as well. The genes are TRBV7-3 and TRBJ2-7; TRBD1 matches at 7 bases. Germline trimming cut 1 base from V and 4 bases from J; bases unmatched to any gene: 4. Germline V gene sequence: CDR1 SGHTA, CDR2 FQGTGA. The CDR3 loop spans 14 amino acids. In DNA form, the CDR3 reads TGTGCCAGCAGCTTAAGACAGGGACCATACGAGCAGTACTTC. It specifies CASSLRQGPYEQYF.

In the case of this clone: The same CDR3 also results from other DNA sequences found in this sample. V and J are TRBV9 and TRBJ2-5; weak D call: TRBD2 (7 bases). Germline-derived CDR1 and CDR2 are SGDLS and YYNGEE. The CDR3 totals 14 residues. Between the trimmed V and J ends, which lost 0 bases and 4 bases, there was a span of 10 bases. The CDR3 DNA reads as TGTGCCAGCAGCGTAGGGGCGGGGGCAGAGACCCAGTACTTC. This sequence encodes CASSVGAGAETQYF.

The rearrangement uses TRBV27 and TRBJ2-1, with 11 bases that match TRBD2. This CDR3 is built from 15 residues. The V and J ends lost 4 bases and 8 bases, in that order; junction bases with no gene match: 7. Germline CDR1 is MNHEY and CDR2 is SMNVEV (reference sequence). The CDR3 here is CASSSGLAVIYEQFF. The CDR3 region has the DNA TGTGCCAGCAGTTCGGGACTAGCGGTAATCTATGAGCAGTTCTTC.

V gene TRBV27 combines with J gene TRBJ1-1; 8 positions agree with TRBD1. V lost 4 bases to trimming and J lost 2 bases; unmatched junction nucleotides: 6. The germline V gene has CDR1 MNHEY and CDR2 SMNVEV (reference sequence). This CDR3 is built from 15 residues. The CDR3 region is CASSSTGVLNTEAFF. The CDR3 DNA reads TGTGCCAGCAGTTCGACAGGGGTCCTTAACACTGAAGCTTTCTTT.

J is TRBJ1-4 and V is TRBV19, with D perhaps matching TRBD1 (6 bases). Trimming left V 7 bases short and J 4 bases short, with 13 bases between. This CDR3 contains 14 residues. The germline CDR1 and CDR2 sequences are LNHDA and SQIVND (reference sequence). The CDR3 DNA is TGTGCCAGTACCGGGAGGGGGGGTAATGAAAAACTGTTTTTT. This encodes CASTGRGGNEKLFF. Full variable domain (rest looked up from reference TRBV19 and TRBJ1-4): DGGITQSPKYLFRKEGQNVTLSCEQNLNHDAMYWYRQDPGQGLRLIYYSQIVNDFQKGDIAEGYSVSREKKESFPLTVTSAQKNPTAFYLCASTGRGGNEKLFFGSGTQLSVL.

The CDR3: CASNGHRIFREQYF. The CDR3 DNA sequence: TGCGCCAGCAACGGACATAGGATTTTTCGGGAGCAGTACTTC. The chain recombines TRBV10-1 with TRBJ2-7; TRBD1 might be the D (5 bases). V was cut by 7 bases and J by 7 bases, with 20 bases left in between. Looked up from germline, CDR1 is WNHNN and CDR2 is SYGVQD (reference sequence). CDR3 length equals 14 residues.

Details on this clone: Other nucleotide sequences from this sample produce the same CDR3. The chain uses TRBV29-1 and TRBJ2-1; D call uncertain. From germline, CDR1 is SQVTM and CDR2 ANQGSEA. The CDR3 runs 13 residues. V gave up 3 bases and J gave up 3 bases, with 9 bases separating them. CDR3 DNA sequence: TGCAGCGTTGACCCCGCGAGCTACAATGAGCAGTTCTTC. This translates into CSVDPASYNEQFF.

This clone was seen only once. This chain links TRBV14 with TRBJ2-7, with 10 positions matching TRBD2. Germline V gene data show CDR1 as SGHDN and CDR2 as FVKESK. The length of the CDR3 is 16 residues. The ends lost 4 bases at V and 3 bases at J; junction bases unmatched: 9. As DNA, the CDR3 is TGTGCCAGCAGCCCAAGAGCGGGAGGGTCCCTCTACGAGCAGTACTTC. This codes for CASSPRAGGSLYEQYF.

DNA for the CDR3: TGTGCCAGCAGTTCCAAAAGCGGGAGTCTCGCGTACGAGCAGTACTTC. Translated, it gives CASSSKSGSLAYEQYF. The chain has TRBV27 and TRBJ2-7, with 8 bases lining up with TRBD2. This CDR3 spans 16 amino acids. Germline lookup yields CDR1 MNHEY and CDR2 SMNVEV (reference sequence). The ends lost 4 bases at V and 4 bases at J; junction bases unmatched: 12.

The chain is built from TRBV6-6 and TRBJ1-2; 10 positions match TRBD1. After removal of 4 bases from V and 8 bases from J, the junction contained 10 bases not matched to a gene. The germline V gene encodes CDR1 MNHNY and CDR2 SVGAGI (reference sequence). The CDR3 is 15 residues long. The CDR3 loop is CASSSLRDRGGGYTF. The CDR3 nucleotides read TGTGCCAGCAGTTCGCTCCGGGACAGGGGTGGCGGCTACACCTTC.

V is TRBV28 and J is TRBJ2-7, with a weak D call TRBD1 (6 bases). The ends were cut back, 3 bases at V and 2 bases at J, with 14 bases in the middle. This CDR3 is built from 15 residues. Germline lookup yields CDR1 MDHEN and CDR2 SYDVKM. CDR3 sequence: CASSLSQGTTYEQYF. For the CDR3, the DNA is TGTGCCAGCAGTTTGAGTCAGGGGACCACCTACGAGCAGTACTTC.

A note on this clone: Additional DNA sequences in this sample encode the identical CDR3. The chain has TRBV19 and TRBJ2-7; D is uncertain. The CDR3 runs to 14 residues. V lost 3 bases, J lost 0 bases, and 9 bases lay in between. Germline values: CDR1 LNHDA, CDR2 SQIVND (reference sequence). The CDR3 here is CASSMVGSSYEQYF. The CDR3 DNA is TGTGCCAGTAGTATGGTTGGCAGCTCCTACGAGCAGTACTTC.

The chain joins TRBV7-9 to TRBJ1-2; 7 positions match TRBD1. The V gene end was trimmed by 5 bases and the J gene end by 6 bases; junction bases not matched to a gene: 6. CDR3 length: 13 amino acids. The germline V gene encodes CDR1 SEHNR and CDR2 FQNEAQ (reference sequence). The CDR3 bases are TGTGCCAGCAGCCTTCTCGACAGGGATGGCTACACCTTC. It yields the protein CASSLLDRDGYTF.

As regards this clone: Other DNA sequences within the sample encode an identical CDR3. The rearrangement joins TRBV27 to TRBJ2-7; D perhaps matches TRBD1 (6 bases). CDR1 and CDR2 (germline): MNHEY, SMNVEV (reference sequence). Trimming left V 2 bases short and J 4 bases short, with 12 bases between. The CDR3 length is 14 residues. DNA of the CDR3: TGTGCCAGCAGTTTAGGCCAGGGGAATTACGAGCAGTACTTC. This codes for CASSLGQGNYEQYF.

V is TRBV5-1 and J is TRBJ2-4; TRBD1 aligns across 8 bases. Trimming at V came to 2 bases and at J to 3 bases, leaving 10 bases not matched to a gene. The CDR3 is 17 residues long. Germline loops: CDR1 SGHRS, CDR2 YFSETQ. CDR3 nucleotides: TGCGCCAGCAGCTTCCTGAACCGGGACAGGAGCAAAAACATTCAGTACTTC. Its protein is CASSFLNRDRSKNIQYF.

This clone came up once. The CDR3 protein is CASSLVARTSGSLETQYF. The CDR3 DNA reads TGCGCCAGCAGCTTGGTGGCACGAACTAGCGGGAGTTTAGAGACCCAGTACTTC. The chain carries TRBV5-1 and TRBJ2-5; TRBD2 matches 11 bases. CDR1 is SGHRS and CDR2 is YFSETQ in the germline V gene. This CDR3 contains 18 residues. V dropped 0 bases and J dropped 4; count of bases not matched to a gene: 11.

The chain joins TRBV28 to TRBJ2-7; 9 bases line up with TRBD1. V lost 8 bases and J lost 2; bases outside the gene matches: 10. In germline, CDR1 is MDHEN, CDR2 SYDVKM. The CDR3 consists of 15 residues. CDR3 residues: CASSLPRDRAYEQYF. Here the CDR3 DNA reads TGTGCCAGCTCCCTGCCCCGGGACAGGGCCTACGAGCAGTACTTC.

About this clone itself: The sample contains more than one DNA sequence encoding this CDR3. The V and J genes are TRBV7-9 and TRBJ1-2, with 9 bases matching TRBD1. With V trimmed by 0 bases and J by 5 bases, 1 base remained unmatched. Germline assignment: CDR1 SEHNR and CDR2 FQNEAQ (reference sequence). This CDR3 comprises 14 residues. The CDR3 region is CASSLAGQGYGYTF. CDR3 coding DNA: TGTGCCAGCAGCTTAGCGGGACAGGGTTATGGCTACACCTTC.

V gene TRBV11-2 combines with J gene TRBJ1-2; no clear D gene. This CDR3 comprises 14 residues. Germline lookup yields CDR1 SGHAT and CDR2 FQNNGV. V was cut by 1 base and J by 2 bases, with 8 bases left in between. For the CDR3, the DNA is TGTGCCAGCAGCTTAGCCCCAGAAAACTATGGCTACACCTTC. It codes for CASSLAPENYGYTF.

About this clone itself: Other DNA sequences in the sample encode the same CDR3. J is TRBJ2-6 and V is TRBV27, with unresolved D. Trimming took off 5 bases at V and 4 bases at J, with 6 bases between the two ends. The CDR3 is 13 amino acids. Germline-derived CDR1 and CDR2 are MNHEY and SMNVEV (reference sequence). The CDR3 DNA reads TGTGCCAGCAGTCCTCGGGGGGCCAACGTCCTGACTTTC. Its translation is CASSPRGANVLTF.

V gene TRBV27 combines with J gene TRBJ2-5; no clear D. Trimming removed 5 bases from V and 4 bases from J, with 8 bases in between. The germline gives CDR1 MNHEY, CDR2 SMNVEV (reference sequence). This CDR3 has 12 residues. CDR3 residues: CASSHNLETQYF. CDR3 bases: TGTGCCAGCAGTCACAATCTAGAGACCCAGTACTTC.

The chain joins TRBV19 to TRBJ2-6; TRBD1 might be the D (8 bases). V lost 6 bases to trimming and J lost 3 bases, with 18 bases between them. The CDR3 runs to 17 residues. Germline V gene data show CDR1 as LNHDA and CDR2 as SQIVND (reference sequence). The CDR3 loop reads CASRLDREGVGANVLTF. CDR3 DNA sequence: TGTGCCAGTAGGCTGGACAGGGAGGGGGTTGGGGCCAACGTCCTGACTTTC. Combining the CDR3 with reference TRBV19 and TRBJ2-6 gives the whole variable domain DGGITQSPKYLFRKEGQNVTLSCEQNLNHDAMYWYRQDPGQGLRLIYYSQIVNDFQKGDIAEGYSVSREKKESFPLTVTSAQKNPTAFYLCASRLDREGVGANVLTFGAGSRLTVL.

The chain couples TRBV19 to TRBJ2-7, with D hard to call. Trimming left V 0 bases short and J 2 bases short, with 14 bases between. The V gene's germline CDR1 is LNHDA and CDR2 SQIVND (reference sequence). CDR3 length equals 16 residues. In DNA form, the CDR3 reads TGTGCCAGTAGTATAGATGTATCGGCTAGGGCCTACGAGCAGTACTTC. Protein product: CASSIDVSARAYEQYF.

This clone was detected once. The J gene is TRBJ2-4, the V gene TRBV6-5; no clear D. This CDR3 has 16 amino acids. Trimming left V 4 bases short and J 0 bases short, with 13 bases between. Germline V gives CDR1 MNHEY, CDR2 SVGAGI. The chain's CDR3 is CASSSLGSLAKNIQYF. The CDR3 DNA reads TGTGCCAGCAGTTCCCTTGGGTCACTAGCCAAAAACATTCAGTACTTC.

The chain links TRBV5-4 to TRBJ2-7, with D perhaps matching TRBD1 (5 bases). Germline assignment: CDR1 SGHNT and CDR2 YYREEE (reference sequence). The CDR3 loop spans 13 amino acids. Trimming cost V 3 bases and J 7 bases, with 14 bases left between them. Here the CDR3 DNA reads TGTGCCAGCAGCTACAGGCCCGTGATGGAGCAGTACTTC. Protein product: CASSYRPVMEQYF.

This chain connects TRBV7-9 to TRBJ1-2, with TRBD1 matching over 7 bases. The CDR3 is made up of 14 amino acids. Trimming removed 6 bases from V and 6 bases from J; junction bases left unmatched: 10. CDR1 is SEHNR and CDR2 is FQNEAQ in the germline V gene (reference sequence). The CDR3 region is CASSLLSTGDGYTF. CDR3 nucleotides: TGTGCCAGCAGTCTACTTTCAACAGGGGATGGCTACACCTTC.

V usage is TRBV29-1 and J usage is TRBJ2-1; TRBD1 might be the D (5 bases). CDR3 size: 13 residues. Germline loops: CDR1 SQVTM, CDR2 ANQGSEA. Trimming took off 6 bases at V and 5 bases at J, with 14 bases between the two ends. CDR3 coding DNA: TGCAGCGTCACCGCTTTGACAGACAATGAGCAGTTCTTC. This sequence encodes CSVTALTDNEQFF.